This TCR beta chain was documented in a study of blood T cell repertoires in COVID-19. This clone was counted once. The method was immunoSEQ multiplex PCR; TCRdb's version includes in-frame clones alone and lacks a portion of them. The sample lists about 260,000 clones, about 90% occurring once. The CDR3 is 16 residues long. With 4 bases clipped from V and 6 bases from J, the junction kept 12 bases outside the gene matches. Germline CDR1 and CDR2: SGDLS and YYNGEE. The sample taken for sequencing was peripheral blood. J is TRBJ1-4 and V is TRBV9; 7 bases are a match to TRBD1. The TCR originated in a woman aged 40 to 55 who had recovered from COVID-19. In DNA, the CDR3 is TGTGCCAGCAGCACCCTAGGGGGAGACAGGGATGAAAAACTGTTTTTT. This codes for CASSTLGGDRDEKLFF.